What follows are 27 T cell receptor beta chains derived from one specimen sequenced in a study of blood T cell repertoires in COVID-19 (dated by TCRdb to the early 2020s). The library was made by the immunoSEQ multiplex PCR assay. Held by TCRdb, this immuneACCESS table contains in-frame sequences only and omits some clones. Under half of the omission traces to an unresolved V gene where checked; the cause of the rest is unknown. The sample data list fewer than 350,000 clones, and about 88% of these were observed just once. Around a tenth of the sample goes to the ten largest clones. Sequences were obtained from PBMCs or T cells enriched from blood (not recorded which). Source of these receptors: a woman aged 40 to 55 who had recovered from COVID-19.

The chain uses TRBV9 and TRBJ1-6; a possible D gene is TRBD1 (5 bases). Trimming shortened V by 0 bases and J by 8 bases, and 9 bases separated the two germline ends. The CDR3 totals 14 residues. The germline CDR1 and CDR2 sequences are SGDLS and YYNGEE. The CDR3 loop reads CASSVAQGDSPLHF. CDR3 in DNA: TGTGCCAGCAGCGTAGCCCAGGGTGATTCACCCCTCCACTTT.

The chain joins TRBV19 to TRBJ1-1; 9 positions match TRBD1. The CDR3 consists of 11 residues. The germline V gene has CDR1 LNHDA and CDR2 SQIVND (reference sequence). J was trimmed by 10 bases and V by 7 bases; bases with no gene match: 4. The CDR3 spells CASMGQGGAFF. The DNA of the CDR3 is TGTGCCAGTATGGGACAGGGTGGAGCTTTCTTT. Filled out from reference TRBV19 and TRBJ1-1, the complete variable domain reads DGGITQSPKYLFRKEGQNVTLSCEQNLNHDAMYWYRQDPGQGLRLIYYSQIVNDFQKGDIAEGYSVSREKKESFPLTVTSAQKNPTAFYLCASMGQGGAFFGQGTRLTVV.

The J gene is TRBJ1-6, the V gene TRBV4-2; no reliable D call. The V end lost 0 bases, the J end lost 6 bases, and 12 bases lay between the germline ends. Germline V CDR1 and CDR2: LGHNA, YNFKEQ. The CDR3 totals 16 residues. This CDR3 reads CASSQDGIASNSPLHF. The CDR3 DNA sequence: TGTGCCAGCAGCCAAGATGGAATAGCCTCTAATTCACCCCTCCACTTT.

Note on this clone: The junction does not match germline at one end; this may be a read error. The chain combines TRBV5-6 with TRBJ1-3; 10 bases are a match to TRBD1. The CDR3 runs to 15 residues. Germline V CDR1 and CDR2: SGHDT, YYEEEE. DNA for the CDR3: TGTGCCAGCAGTCCGACAGGGGGCACTGGAAGCACCATATATTTT. The encoded protein is CASSPTGGTGSTIYF. Using reference TRBV5-6 and TRBJ1-3 for the parts outside the CDR3, the full variable domain is DAGVTQSPTHLIKTRGQQVTLRCSPKSGHDTVSWYQQALGQGPQFIFQYYEEEERQRGNFPDRFSGHQFPNYSSELNVNALLLGDSALYLCASSPTGGTGSTIYFGEGSWLTVV.

The chain is built from TRBV6-2 or TRBV6-3 and TRBJ2-1; D not resolved. Germline V gives CDR1 MNHEY, CDR2 SVGEGT. The CDR3 contains 12 residues. Trimming took off 5 bases at V and 8 bases at J, with 10 bases between the two ends. CDR3 sequence: CASSLLFDEQFF. The DNA of the CDR3 is TGTGCCAGCAGTCTCCTCTTCGATGAGCAGTTCTTC.

The CDR3: CASSRPGATEAFF. The CDR3 coding sequence is TGTGCCAGCAGTCGACCAGGGGCCACTGAAGCTTTCTTT. The rearrangement joins TRBV7-9 to TRBJ1-1; the D gene is possibly TRBD1 (6 bases). V was pared by 6 bases and J by 4 bases, with 12 bases between. CDR1 is SEHNR and CDR2 is FQNEAQ in the germline V gene (reference sequence). The CDR3 is 13 amino acids.

The chain joins TRBV5-1 to TRBJ1-1; D possibly corresponds to TRBD1 (6 bases). V was cut by 4 bases and J by 7 bases, with 17 bases left in between. The CDR3 is made up of 14 amino acids. Germline V CDR1 and CDR2: SGHRS, YFSETQ. The CDR3 DNA reads TGCGCCAGCAGCACTACTAGACAGGCAGGTGAAGCTTTCTTT. This codes for CASSTTRQAGEAFF.

The chain carries TRBV19 and TRBJ2-1; 9 positions match TRBD1. The V gene's germline CDR1 is LNHDA and CDR2 SQIVND (reference sequence). V shed 4 bases, J shed 5 bases, and the junction held 9 bases outside the gene matches. The CDR3 extends over 16 amino acids. As DNA, the CDR3 is TGTGCCAGTAGTAGCCTAACAGGGGGCGCGCACAATGAGCAGTTCTTC. It translates to CASSSLTGGAHNEQFF.

The chain couples TRBV3-1 (or the pseudogene TRBV3-2) to TRBJ2-1; 10 bases match TRBD1. There are 14 residues in the CDR3. Germline V gene sequence: CDR1 LGHDT, CDR2 YNNKEL (reference sequence). Trimming removed 1 base from V and 7 bases from J; junction bases left unmatched: 1. The chain's CDR3 is CASSQGDRGNEQFF. In nucleotides, the CDR3 is TGTGCCAGCAGCCAAGGGGACAGGGGAAATGAGCAGTTCTTC.

The chain couples TRBV9 to TRBJ2-5; 14 bases align to TRBD2. J gave up 5 bases and V 5 bases, and 8 bases lay outside the gene matches. The CDR3 has 16 amino acids. The germline CDR1 and CDR2 sequences are SGDLS and YYNGEE. The CDR3 DNA is TGTGCCAGCAGTCCGGGACTAGCGGGAGTGTATGAGACCCAGTACTTC. Translation: CASSPGLAGVYETQYF. Combining the CDR3 with reference TRBV9 and TRBJ2-5 gives the whole variable domain DSGVTQTPKHLITATGQRVTLRCSPRSGDLSVYWYQQSLDQGLQFLIQYYNGEERAKGNILERFSAQQFPDLHSELNLSSLELGDSALYFCASSPGLAGVYETQYFGPGTRLLVL.

V usage is TRBV7-9 and J usage is TRBJ2-1; D might be TRBD2 (6 bases). The CDR3 covers 12 residues. V lost 8 bases and J 4 bases, leaving 9 bases between the germline ends. CDR1 and CDR2 (germline): SEHNR, FQNEAQ (reference sequence). CDR3 coding DNA: TGTGCCAGCGCGGGATATTACAATGAGCAGTTCTTC. This codes for CASAGYYNEQFF.

The V gene is TRBV7-2, the J gene TRBJ2-7; 8 nucleotides line up with TRBD2. The CDR3 is made up of 16 amino acids. Trimming cost V 5 bases and J 0 bases; bases outside gene matches: 9. Germline CDR1 is SGHTA and CDR2 is FQGNSA. This CDR3 is CASSPDAGTSSYEQYF. The CDR3 DNA reads TGTGCCAGCAGCCCTGACGCCGGGACTAGCTCCTACGAGCAGTACTTC.

The chain joins TRBV11-2 to TRBJ2-1, with TRBD2 identical over 12 bases. The CDR3 spans 15 residues. CDR1 and CDR2 (germline): SGHAT, FQNNGV. J lost 4 bases, V lost 5 bases, and 3 bases had no gene match. The chain's CDR3 is CASSRLAGGYNEQFF. CDR3 DNA sequence: TGTGCCAGCAGCCGCCTAGCGGGAGGGTACAATGAGCAGTTCTTC.

In this sample, this clone turned up once. The rearrangement links TRBV29-1 to TRBJ2-1, with 7 bases lining up with TRBD2. The V segment lost 3 bases and the J segment 4 bases; nucleotides outside the gene matches: 6. The CDR3 extends over 14 amino acids. CDR1 is SQVTM, CDR2 ANQGSEA, per germline. CDR3 DNA: TGCAGCGTTGATATAGGACTAGTGTACAATGAGCAGTTCTTC. Translated, it gives CSVDIGLVYNEQFF.

CDR3 DNA: TGTGCCAGCAGCCAAGTACGGACCGGGGAGCTGTTTTTT. It encodes CASSQVRTGELFF. The chain employs TRBV3-1 (or the pseudogene TRBV3-2) and TRBJ2-2; D gene unclear. Trimming removed 1 base from V and 5 bases from J, with 5 bases in between. The CDR3 length is 13 residues. Germline V CDR1 and CDR2: LGHDT, YNNKEL (reference sequence).

The chain carries TRBV6-5 and TRBJ1-2; 7 bases match TRBD1. The CDR3 contains 16 residues. The trim removed 4 bases at V and 2 bases at J, leaving 10 bases unmatched. Looked up from germline, CDR1 is MNHEY and CDR2 is SVGAGI. As DNA, the CDR3 is TGTGCCAGCAGTTCAGGGGGAGCTGCTCAAAACTATGGCTACACCTTC. Its translation is CASSSGGAAQNYGYTF.

This sequence joins TRBV19 and TRBJ1-1, with 9 bases identical to TRBD1. Germline CDR1 and CDR2: LNHDA and SQIVND (reference sequence). Unmatched junction bases numbered 4, after V lost 4 bases and J lost 7 bases. The CDR3 is made up of 13 amino acids. This chain's CDR3 is CASSTGQGSEAFF. In nucleotides, the CDR3 is TGTGCCAGTAGTACCGGACAGGGGAGTGAAGCTTTCTTT.

This clone is a singleton in its sample. V is TRBV4-1 and J is TRBJ2-3; TRBD2 is a possible D gene (5 bases). V lost 4 bases to trimming and J lost 5 bases, with 16 bases between them. The V gene's germline CDR1 is MGHRA and CDR2 YSYEKL. This CDR3 is 15 amino acids long. The CDR3 coding sequence is TGCGCCAGCAGCCCCCCCCGGGCCCGGGGAGATACGCAGTATTTT. It encodes CASSPPRARGDTQYF.

V and J are TRBV3-1 (or the pseudogene TRBV3-2) and TRBJ1-4; 9 bases fit TRBD1. The CDR3 extends over 16 amino acids. CDR1 is LGHDT and CDR2 is YNNKEL in the germline V gene (reference sequence). V gave up 3 bases and J gave up 7 bases; unmatched junction bases: 9. The CDR3 sequence: CASSHQTGTGCEKLFF. The CDR3 DNA sequence: TGTGCCAGCAGCCACCAAACCGGGACAGGGTGTGAAAAACTGTTTTTT.

The V gene is TRBV24-1, the J gene TRBJ1-4, with TRBD1 as a possible D gene (6 bases). This CDR3 spans 14 amino acids. Germline lookup yields CDR1 KGHDR and CDR2 SFDVKD. Trimming took off 7 bases at V and 8 bases at J, with 16 bases between the two ends. CDR3 in DNA: TGTGCCACCAGCCCGACAGGCACAAGGGAAAAACTGTTTTTT. The encoded protein is CATSPTGTREKLFF.

Only a few counts were recorded for this clone. The sample holds other DNA sequences that translate to the same CDR3. The chain carries TRBV4-1 and TRBJ2-7; 11 bases fit TRBD1. With 3 bases clipped from V and 4 bases from J, the junction kept 5 bases outside the gene matches. This CDR3 has 15 amino acids. Germline V gene lookup returns CDR1 MGHRA and CDR2 YSYEKL. CDR3 loop: CASSQGGTGGYEQYF. The CDR3 DNA sequence: TGCGCCAGCAGCCAGGGAGGGACAGGGGGATACGAGCAGTACTTC.

The chain joins TRBV29-1 to TRBJ1-2; no clear D gene. Germline V gene data show CDR1 as SQVTM and CDR2 as ANQGSEA. This CDR3 comprises 14 residues. Trimming stripped 0 bases from V and 4 bases from J, with 12 bases between. The CDR3 loop reads CSVEDRRTFYGYTF. The CDR3 nucleotides read TGCAGCGTTGAAGATCGAAGGACTTTCTATGGCTACACCTTC.

This CDR3 is CAISESSSGGLETQYF. CDR3 DNA: TGTGCCATCAGTGAGTCGTCTAGCGGGGGGCTGGAGACCCAGTACTTC. V and J are TRBV10-3 and TRBJ2-5; 11 bases line up with TRBD2. CDR1 is ENHRY and CDR2 is SYGVKD in the germline V gene. The trim removed 0 bases at V and 5 bases at J, leaving 5 bases unmatched. The CDR3 totals 16 residues.

The J gene is TRBJ2-4, the V gene TRBV7-2; 13 nucleotides agree with TRBD2. CDR3 size: 18 residues. V dropped 4 bases and J dropped 0; count of bases not matched to a gene: 6. CDR1 is SGHTA, CDR2 FQGNSA, per germline. CDR3: CASSSPGLAGLAKNIQYF. CDR3 sequence (DNA): TGTGCCAGCAGCTCCCCGGGACTAGCGGGGTTAGCCAAAAACATTCAGTACTTC.

DNA for the CDR3: TGTGCCAGCAGTGAGAGGATTTCTGGGGCCAACGTCCTGACTTTC. The encoded protein is CASSERISGANVLTF. The genes are TRBV6-4 and TRBJ2-6; D unclear. CDR3 length: 15 amino acids. The ends were cut back, 3 bases at V and 1 base at J, with 7 bases in the middle. From germline, CDR1 is MRHNA and CDR2 SNTAGT.

The V call is TRBV5-4, the J call TRBJ1-4, with 7 bases identical to TRBD1. The V and J ends lost 5 bases and 4 bases, in that order; junction bases with no gene match: 5. The germline CDR1 and CDR2 sequences are SGHNT and YYREEE (reference sequence). This CDR3 contains 14 residues. The CDR3 sequence is CASRDRRRNEKLFF. The CDR3 coding sequence is TGTGCCAGCAGGGACAGGCGCCGTAATGAAAAACTGTTTTTT. The full variable domain, in which reference TRBV5-4 and TRBJ1-4 provide the parts outside the CDR3, is ETGVTQSPTHLIKTRGQQVTLRCSSQSGHNTVSWYQQALGQGPQFIFQYYREEENGRGNFPPRFSGLQFPNYSSELNVNALELDDSALYLCASRDRRRNEKLFFGSGTQLSVL.

In this sample, this clone turned up a few times. This rearrangement joins TRBV6-2 or TRBV6-3 to TRBJ1-6; 10 nucleotides agree with TRBD1. The CDR3 is made up of 15 amino acids. The V gene end was trimmed by 7 bases and the J gene end by 8 bases; junction bases not matched to a gene: 8. The germline V gene has CDR1 MNHEY and CDR2 SVGEGT. Here the CDR3 reads CASIPRDRGYSPLHF. The CDR3 DNA sequence: TGTGCCAGCATCCCTCGGGACAGGGGTTATTCACCCCTCCACTTT.